This T cell receptor beta chain is from a study of ipilimumab plus nivolumab after autologous stem cell transplantation. Libraries were prepared by immunoSEQ multiplex PCR; TCRdb keeps only in-frame clonotypes and omits some of them. The table has over 75,000 clones, under 85% seen once. The origin of this receptor is a male donor with diffuse large B-cell lymphoma. Sequenced material: PBMCs, taken in a trial of ipilimumab plus nivolumab as post-transplant consolidation.

CDR3 amino acids: CSGTDYGTQYF. The CDR3 DNA sequence: TGCAGTGGGACAGATTACGGTACGCAGTATTTT. This chain links TRBV29-1 with TRBJ2-3, with 7 bases matching TRBD1. The CDR3 has 11 amino acids. Germline CDR1 SQVTM, CDR2 ANQGSEA.